Listed below are T cell receptor beta chains from one sample, sequenced in a study of blood T cell repertoires in COVID-19. Sequencing used immunoSEQ multiplex PCR; TCRdb keeps in-frame clones, though not all of them. The sample records hundreds of thousands of clones, 85% to 90% being singletons. The sample comprised peripheral blood. The receptor set was obtained from a man between 50 and 59 years old with COVID-19, enrolled during active disease. The CDR3 runs from the conserved cysteine through the conserved F or W. Fields, in order: D gene, V gene, clone size, J gene, CDR3 DNA, CDR3 protein. A D gene is named only where the DNA matches it firmly. Clone sizes are given selectively: once, few, many, or a class where the clone is expanded.

D: NA
V: TRBV10-1
size: NA
J: TRBJ1-2
DNA: TGCGCCAGCAGTCTCCAGGTGGCCTATGGCTACACCTTC
CDR3: CASSLQVAYGYTF

D: NA
V: TRBV30
size: NA
J: TRBJ1-2
DNA: TGTGCCTGGAGGAAAACAGGGCCCTCGTGGTTT
CDR3: CAWRKTGPSWF

D: NA
V: TRBV2
size: NA
J: TRBJ2-5
DNA: TGTGCCAGCAGTGATCCAGGGACACAAGAGACCCAGTACTTC
CDR3: CASSDPGTQETQYF

D: TRBD2
V: TRBV6-1
size: NA
J: TRBJ2-1
DNA: TGTGCCAGCAGTGAAGCAACGGTAGCGGGGGGGGCTGAGCAGTTCTTC
CDR3: CASSEATVAGGAEQFF

D: NA
V: TRBV28
size: NA
J: TRBJ2-1
DNA: TGTGCCAGCAGTTTTGGACTAGGGGGGCACAATGAGCAGTTCTTC
CDR3: CASSFGLGGHNEQFF

D: NA
V: TRBV28
size: NA
J: TRBJ1-1
DNA: TGTGCCAGCAGTTCCCCCGGAGGGACTACATCTGAAGCTTTCTTT
CDR3: CASSSPGGTTSEAFF

D: TRBD1
V: TRBV18
size: NA
J: TRBJ1-1
DNA: TGTGCCAGCTCACCACCGACAGGGACCACTGAAGCTTTCTTT
CDR3: CASSPPTGTTEAFF

D: NA
V: TRBV29-1
size: NA
J: TRBJ1-6
DNA: TGCAGCGCAGGACGGGACTCCTATAATTCACCCCTCCACTTT
CDR3: CSAGRDSYNSPLHF

D: NA
V: TRBV14
size: NA
J: TRBJ2-7
DNA: TGTGCCAGCAGCCAAGACGTGTGGGCAGGCGAGCAGTACTTC
CDR3: CASSQDVWAGEQYF

D: TRBD2
V: TRBV28
size: NA
J: TRBJ2-1
DNA: TGTGCCAGCAGCCCGAGCGGGAGCCGTAGGAATGAGCAGTTCTTC
CDR3: CASSPSGSRRNEQFF

D: NA
V: TRBV18
size: once
J: TRBJ2-2
DNA: TGTGCCAGCTCACCGGGCGGGGGCGACACCGGGGAGCTGTTTTTT
CDR3: CASSPGGGDTGELFF

D: TRBD1
V: TRBV5-1
size: NA
J: TRBJ1-3
DNA: TGCGCCAGCAGCTCCCATGGACAGGCCCCAGCCCGGGGCTCTGGAAACACCATATATTTT
CDR3: CASSSHGQAPARGSGNTIYF

D: NA
V: TRBV11-2
size: NA
J: TRBJ1-1
DNA: TGTGCCAGCAGCCCCGACTCCTTTGCGAACACTGAAGCTTTCTTT
CDR3: CASSPDSFANTEAFF

D: NA
V: TRBV28
size: NA
J: TRBJ2-7
DNA: TGTGCCACAATGGGGGGGGGCGTCCCTTCCTACGAGCAGTACTTC
CDR3: CATMGGGVPSYEQYF

D: NA
V: TRBV29-1
size: once
J: TRBJ1-4
DNA: TGCAGCGGGGGGGTCGGGGAAGGCGAAAAACTGTTTTTT
CDR3: CSGGVGEGEKLFF

D: TRBD2
V: TRBV19
size: NA
J: TRBJ2-2
DNA: TGTGCCAGTAGTGGGGCTAGCGGGAGTCACACCGGGGAGCTGTTTTTT
CDR3: CASSGASGSHTGELFF

D: TRBD2
V: TRBV7-6
size: NA
J: TRBJ2-7
DNA: TGTGCCAGCAGCTTACTAGCGGGAGTCTACGAGCAGTACTTC
CDR3: CASSLLAGVYEQYF

D: TRBD1
V: TRBV5-8
size: NA
J: TRBJ2-5
DNA: TGTGCCAGCAGCGCTGGACAGGGCTCACGAGAGACCCAGTACTTC
CDR3: CASSAGQGSRETQYF

D: TRBD2
V: TRBV5-4
size: NA
J: TRBJ2-1
DNA: TGTGCCAGCAGCTTGGAGGGGACTAGCGGTAACTACAATGAGCAGTTCTTC
CDR3: CASSLEGTSGNYNEQFF

D: TRBD2
V: TRBV6-2/TRBV6-3
size: NA
J: TRBJ2-5
DNA: TGTGCCAGCAGTGCTAGCGGGAGGGGGCAGACCCAGTACTTC
CDR3: CASSASGRGQTQYF

D: TRBD2
V: TRBV27
size: NA
J: TRBJ2-1
DNA: TGTGCCAGCAGTTTAAGCGGGAGTTACAATGAGCAGTTCTTC
CDR3: CASSLSGSYNEQFF

D: NA
V: TRBV18
size: NA
J: TRBJ1-5
DNA: TGTGCCAGCTCAGCCCTCGGTCAGGGGAACAATCAGCCCCAGCATTTT
CDR3: CASSALGQGNNQPQHF

D: NA
V: TRBV19
size: NA
J: TRBJ1-4
DNA: TGTGCCAGTATTGGGGGCAGGGCTGAAAAACTGTTTTTT
CDR3: CASIGGRAEKLFF

D: NA
V: TRBV28
size: NA
J: TRBJ1-2
DNA: TGTGCCAGCAGTTCCCCCAGGGAACCCTATGGCTACACCTTC
CDR3: CASSSPREPYGYTF

D: NA
V: TRBV5-4
size: NA
J: TRBJ2-7
DNA: TGTGCCAGCAGCTTGAATGGCCAGGGGATCTACGAGCAGTACTTC
CDR3: CASSLNGQGIYEQYF

D: NA
V: TRBV6-5
size: NA
J: TRBJ1-2
DNA: TGTGCCAGCAACGGGGAGAATAGCTATGATGGCTACACCTTC
CDR3: CASNGENSYDGYTF

D: TRBD1
V: TRBV2
size: NA
J: TRBJ1-2
DNA: TGTGCCAGCAGAACCGGGACAGCCTATGGCTACACCTTC
CDR3: CASRTGTAYGYTF

D: NA
V: TRBV9
size: NA
J: TRBJ1-2
DNA: TGTGCCAGCAGCGCCTTGACAGTAAACCTTAACTATGGCTACACCTTC
CDR3: CASSALTVNLNYGYTF

D: NA
V: TRBV28
size: NA
J: TRBJ1-1
DNA: TGTGCCAGCAGCCTACGAGGGGGAGCTGGACACGAAGCTTTCTTT
CDR3: CASSLRGGAGHEAFF

D: NA
V: TRBV27
size: NA
J: TRBJ2-7
DNA: TGTGCCAGCAGTTTATCGGTCGGGTTCGGGAACGAGCAGTACTTC
CDR3: CASSLSVGFGNEQYF

D: TRBD1
V: TRBV5-4
size: NA
J: TRBJ2-5
DNA: TGTGCCAGCAGCCCGGACAGGGTAGAGACCCAGTACTTC
CDR3: CASSPDRVETQYF

D: TRBD1
V: TRBV6-1
size: NA
J: TRBJ2-5
DNA: TGTGCCAGCAGTGGGGGGACAGGGGTTGCCCAAGAGACCCAGTACTTC
CDR3: CASSGGTGVAQETQYF

D: NA
V: TRBV6-5
size: NA
J: TRBJ1-1
DNA: TGTGCCAGCAGGGGGGACCACCGGGACTCGGCTTTCTTT
CDR3: CASRGDHRDSAFF

D: NA
V: TRBV5-1
size: once
J: TRBJ2-1
DNA: TGCGCCAGCAGCTTGGAATCCGGGACCTACAATGAGCAGTTCTTC
CDR3: CASSLESGTYNEQFF

D: TRBD1
V: TRBV15
size: NA
J: TRBJ2-5
DNA: TGTGCCACCAGCAGAGAGAACAGGGGGTTGGAGACCCAGTACTTC
CDR3: CATSRENRGLETQYF

D: NA
V: TRBV5-4
size: NA
J: TRBJ2-7
DNA: TGTGCCAGCGGCACCGGCGGGGACGAGCAGTACTTC
CDR3: CASGTGGDEQYF

D: NA
V: TRBV30
size: NA
J: TRBJ2-2
DNA: TGTGCCTGTGATGCGTATCGCGCCGGGGAGCTGTTTTTT
CDR3: CACDAYRAGELFF

D: NA
V: TRBV2
size: once
J: TRBJ1-5
DNA: TGTGCCAGCAGCAAGGACAGACCCAATCAGCCCCAGCATTTT
CDR3: CASSKDRPNQPQHF

D: TRBD1
V: TRBV27
size: NA
J: TRBJ2-2
DNA: TGTGCCAGCAGTTTGGAGAGGGGGCCCGGGGAGCTGTTTTTT
CDR3: CASSLERGPGELFF

D: NA
V: TRBV10-3
size: NA
J: TRBJ1-4
DNA: TGTGCCATCAGTGTATCAGGGAGGGCTAATGAAAAACTGTTTTTT
CDR3: CAISVSGRANEKLFF

D: NA
V: TRBV6-6
size: NA
J: TRBJ2-7
DNA: TGTGCCAGCAGTTACAAACCACAGGGTAGCTCCTACGAGCAGTACTTC
CDR3: CASSYKPQGSSYEQYF

D: TRBD2
V: TRBV7-3
size: NA
J: TRBJ2-3
DNA: TGTGCCAGCAGCATACTAGCGGGAGGGGTAGATACGCAGTATTTT
CDR3: CASSILAGGVDTQYF

D: TRBD1
V: TRBV3-1/TRBV3-2
size: NA
J: TRBJ1-2
DNA: TGTGCCAGCAGCCATCCTCCTGACAGGGATCTCGGATATGGCTACACCTTC
CDR3: CASSHPPDRDLGYGYTF

D: TRBD2
V: TRBV19
size: NA
J: TRBJ2-3
DNA: TGTGCCAGTAGAGGGGGCGGAGCGGGAGGAGATACGCAGTATTTT
CDR3: CASRGGGAGGDTQYF

D: NA
V: TRBV19
size: NA
J: TRBJ2-7
DNA: TGTGCCAGTAGAGGGACGGGAGTAATTTACGAGCAGTACTTC
CDR3: CASRGTGVIYEQYF

D: TRBD2
V: TRBV5-1
size: NA
J: TRBJ2-2
DNA: TGCGCCAGCAGCCCCCCGGGAGGGTTGAACACCGGGGAGCTGTTTTTT
CDR3: CASSPPGGLNTGELFF

D: TRBD2
V: TRBV6-5
size: once
J: TRBJ2-7
DNA: TGTGCCAGCAGTTCGACTAGCGGGAGCTACGAGCAGTACTTC
CDR3: CASSSTSGSYEQYF

D: TRBD1
V: TRBV7-9
size: NA
J: TRBJ1-4
DNA: TGTGCCAGCAGCCCATTGGAGGGGGCCGCAACTAATGAAAAACTGTTTTTT
CDR3: CASSPLEGAATNEKLFF

D: NA
V: TRBV9
size: NA
J: TRBJ2-3
DNA: TGTGCCAGCAGCACTACTAGCACATACACAGATACGCAGTATTTT
CDR3: CASSTTSTYTDTQYF

D: NA
V: TRBV28
size: few
J: TRBJ1-6
DNA: TGTGCCAGCAGTTTATACGGTTCACCCCTCCACTTT
CDR3: CASSLYGSPLHF

D: TRBD1
V: TRBV6-1
size: NA
J: TRBJ1-2
DNA: TGTGCCAGCAGTGCTACGGACAGGGGGTGGTATAGGTATGGCTACACCTTC
CDR3: CASSATDRGWYRYGYTF

D: TRBD2
V: TRBV19
size: NA
J: TRBJ2-1
DNA: TGTGCCAGTACCGGACTAGCGGGCCTATACAATGAGCAGTTCTTC
CDR3: CASTGLAGLYNEQFF

D: TRBD1
V: TRBV10-3
size: NA
J: TRBJ1-1
DNA: TGTGCCATCAGTACAGGGGGGGTGAACACTGAAGCTTTCTTT
CDR3: CAISTGGVNTEAFF

D: NA
V: TRBV5-1
size: NA
J: TRBJ2-1
DNA: TGCGCCAGCAGGGATGCGGCTAGCTCCTACAATGAGCAGTTCTTC
CDR3: CASRDAASSYNEQFF

D: NA
V: TRBV5-1
size: NA
J: TRBJ2-3
DNA: TGCGCCAGCAGCTTGGGACTAGTTGCAGATACGCAGTATTTT
CDR3: CASSLGLVADTQYF

D: NA
V: TRBV1
size: NA
J: TRBJ2-7
DNA: TGCACCAGCAGCCAACTCCCCCGGACTACCTCCTACGAGCAGTACTTC
CDR3: CTSSQLPRTTSYEQYF

D: TRBD1
V: TRBV5-1
size: NA
J: TRBJ1-5
DNA: TGCGCCAGCAGCTTTAGCATAAGACAGGGGTCCTTGCTAGGCAATCAGCCCCAGCATTTT
CDR3: CASSFSIRQGSLLGNQPQHF

D: NA
V: TRBV4-3
size: NA
J: TRBJ2-4
DNA: TGCGCCAGCAGCCGTAGCTTCACAGGGCCCCAAAACATTCAGTACTTC
CDR3: CASSRSFTGPQNIQYF

D: NA
V: TRBV6-2/TRBV6-3
size: NA
J: TRBJ1-2
DNA: TGTGCCAGCAGTTATCCAGGGGTTGTCTATGGCTACACCTTC
CDR3: CASSYPGVVYGYTF

D: TRBD2
V: TRBV5-1
size: NA
J: TRBJ2-3
DNA: TGCGCCAGCAGCTTGGGCCTAGCGGGATCCACAGATACGCAGTATTTT
CDR3: CASSLGLAGSTDTQYF